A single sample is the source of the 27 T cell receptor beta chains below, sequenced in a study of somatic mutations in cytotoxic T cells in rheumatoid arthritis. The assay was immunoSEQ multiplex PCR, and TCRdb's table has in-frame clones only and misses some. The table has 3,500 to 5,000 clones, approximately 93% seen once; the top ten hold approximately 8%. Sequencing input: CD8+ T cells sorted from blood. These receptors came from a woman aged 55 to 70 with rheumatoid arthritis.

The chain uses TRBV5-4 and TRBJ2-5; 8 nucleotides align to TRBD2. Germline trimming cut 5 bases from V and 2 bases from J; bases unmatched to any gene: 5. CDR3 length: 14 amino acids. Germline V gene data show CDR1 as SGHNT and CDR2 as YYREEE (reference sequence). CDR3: CASSVAGTQETQYF. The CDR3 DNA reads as TGTGCCAGCAGTGTAGCGGGAACACAAGAGACCCAGTACTTC.

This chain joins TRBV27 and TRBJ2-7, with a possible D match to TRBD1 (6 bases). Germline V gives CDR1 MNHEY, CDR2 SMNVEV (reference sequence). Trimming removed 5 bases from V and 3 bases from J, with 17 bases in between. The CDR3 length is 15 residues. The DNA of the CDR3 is TGTGCCAGCAGTCCCCTCCGGGACATTGTCTACGAGCAGTACGTC. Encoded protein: CASSPLRDIVYEQYV.

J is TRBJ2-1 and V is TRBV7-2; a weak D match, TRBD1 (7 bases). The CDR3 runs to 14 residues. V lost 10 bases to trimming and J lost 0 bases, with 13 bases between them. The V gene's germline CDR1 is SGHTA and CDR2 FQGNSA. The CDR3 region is CATQGGSSYNEQFF. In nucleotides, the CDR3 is TGTGCCACCCAGGGGGGTAGCTCCTACAATGAGCAGTTCTTC.

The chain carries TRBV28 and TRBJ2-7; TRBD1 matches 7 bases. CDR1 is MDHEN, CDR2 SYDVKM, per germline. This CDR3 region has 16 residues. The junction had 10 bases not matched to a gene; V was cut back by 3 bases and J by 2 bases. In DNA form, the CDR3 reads TGTGCCAGCAGTTTCCGGGACAGCTTTCAAACCTACGAGCAGTACGTC. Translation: CASSFRDSFQTYEQYV.

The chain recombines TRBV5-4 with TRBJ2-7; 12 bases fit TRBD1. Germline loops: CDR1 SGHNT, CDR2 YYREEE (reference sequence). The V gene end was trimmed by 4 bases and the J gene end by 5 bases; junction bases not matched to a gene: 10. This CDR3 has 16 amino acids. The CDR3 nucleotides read TGTGCCAGCAGCCTGACCCGGGACAGGGGGCGCCACGAGCAGTACGTC. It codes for CASSLTRDRGRHEQYV.

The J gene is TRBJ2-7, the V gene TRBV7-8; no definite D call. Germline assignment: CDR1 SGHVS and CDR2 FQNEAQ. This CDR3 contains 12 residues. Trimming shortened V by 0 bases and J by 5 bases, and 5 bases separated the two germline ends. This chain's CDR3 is CASSLAPNEQYF. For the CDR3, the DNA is TGTGCCAGCAGCTTAGCTCCCAACGAGCAGTACTTC. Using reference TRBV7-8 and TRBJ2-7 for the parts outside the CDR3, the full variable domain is GAGVSQSPRYKVAKRGQDVALRCDPISGHVSLFWYQQALGQGPEFLTYFQNEAQLDKSGLPSDRFFAERPEGSVSTLKIQRTQQEDSAVYLCASSLAPNEQYFGPGTRLTVT.

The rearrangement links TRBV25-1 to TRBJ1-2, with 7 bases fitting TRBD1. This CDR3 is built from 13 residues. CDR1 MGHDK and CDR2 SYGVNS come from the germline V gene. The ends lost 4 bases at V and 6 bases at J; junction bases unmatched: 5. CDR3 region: CASSVDRLDGYTF. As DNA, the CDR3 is TGTGCCAGCAGTGTGGACAGGTTGGATGGCTACACCTTC.

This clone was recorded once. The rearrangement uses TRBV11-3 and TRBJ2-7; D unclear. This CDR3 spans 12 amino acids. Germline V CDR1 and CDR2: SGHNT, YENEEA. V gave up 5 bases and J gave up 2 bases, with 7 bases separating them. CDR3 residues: CASSLTTYEQYF. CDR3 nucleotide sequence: TGTGCCAGCAGCCTGACAACCTACGAGCAGTACTTC.

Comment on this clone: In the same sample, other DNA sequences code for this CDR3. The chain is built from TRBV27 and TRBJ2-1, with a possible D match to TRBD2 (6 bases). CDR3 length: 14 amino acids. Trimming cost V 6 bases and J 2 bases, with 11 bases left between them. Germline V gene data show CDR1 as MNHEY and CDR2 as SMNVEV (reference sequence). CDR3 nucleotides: TGTGCCAGCAGCAATAGCGGTCCCTACAATGAGCAGTTCTTC. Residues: CASSNSGPYNEQFF.

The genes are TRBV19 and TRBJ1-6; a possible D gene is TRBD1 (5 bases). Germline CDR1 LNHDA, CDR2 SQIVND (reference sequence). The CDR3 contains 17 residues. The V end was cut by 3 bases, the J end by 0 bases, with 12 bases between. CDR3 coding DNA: TGTGCCAGTAGTATTGGGGCGGCAAGCTCCTATAATTCACCCCTCCACTTT. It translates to CASSIGAASSYNSPLHF. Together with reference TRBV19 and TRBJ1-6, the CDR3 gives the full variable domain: DGGITQSPKYLFRKEGQNVTLSCEQNLNHDAMYWYRQDPGQGLRLIYYSQIVNDFQKGDIAEGYSVSREKKESFPLTVTSAQKNPTAFYLCASSIGAASSYNSPLHFGNGTRLTVT.

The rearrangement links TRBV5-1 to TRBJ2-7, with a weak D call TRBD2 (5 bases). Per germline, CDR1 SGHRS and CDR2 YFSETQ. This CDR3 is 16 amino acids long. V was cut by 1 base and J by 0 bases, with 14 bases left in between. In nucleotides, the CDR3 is TGCGCCAGCAGCTTGAAATTAACGGGGAGCTCCTACGAGCAGTACTTC. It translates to CASSLKLTGSSYEQYF.

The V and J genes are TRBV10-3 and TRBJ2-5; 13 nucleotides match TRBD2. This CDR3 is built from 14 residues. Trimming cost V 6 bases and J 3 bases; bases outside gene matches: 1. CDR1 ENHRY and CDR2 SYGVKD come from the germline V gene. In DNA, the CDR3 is TGTGCCATCAGCGGGACTAGCGGGAAAGAGACCCAGTACTTC. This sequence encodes CAISGTSGKETQYF.

CDR3 sequence reads: CASSVVGGGETQYF. In DNA form, the CDR3 reads TGTGCCAGCAGCGTAGTTGGGGGAGGCGAGACCCAGTACTTC. The chain links TRBV9 to TRBJ2-5, with a possible D match to TRBD2 (6 bases). The CDR3 spans 14 residues. V lost 0 bases to trimming and J lost 5 bases, with 11 bases between them. The germline V gene encodes CDR1 SGDLS and CDR2 YYNGEE.

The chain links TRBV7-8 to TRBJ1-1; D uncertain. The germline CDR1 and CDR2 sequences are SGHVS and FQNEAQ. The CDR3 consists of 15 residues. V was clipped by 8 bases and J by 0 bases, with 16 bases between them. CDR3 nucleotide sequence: TGTGCCAGCTCCCTAGGGTGGAGGGTGAACACTGAAGCTTTCTTT. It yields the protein CASSLGWRVNTEAFF.

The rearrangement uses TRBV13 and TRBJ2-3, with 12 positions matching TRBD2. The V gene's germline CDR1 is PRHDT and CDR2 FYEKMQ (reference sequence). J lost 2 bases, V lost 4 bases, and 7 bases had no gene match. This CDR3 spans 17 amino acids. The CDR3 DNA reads TGTGCCAGCAGCTCCGACGGACTAGCGGGGCCCACAGATACGCAGTATTTT. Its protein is CASSSDGLAGPTDTQYF.

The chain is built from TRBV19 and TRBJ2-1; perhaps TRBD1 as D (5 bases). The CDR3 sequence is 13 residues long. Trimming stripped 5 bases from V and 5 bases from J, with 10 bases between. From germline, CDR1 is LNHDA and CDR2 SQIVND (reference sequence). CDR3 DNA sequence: TGTGCCAGTAGTGCAGGGTTCAACAATGAGCAGTTCTTC. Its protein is CASSAGFNNEQFF. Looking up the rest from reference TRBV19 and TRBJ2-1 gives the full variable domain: DGGITQSPKYLFRKEGQNVTLSCEQNLNHDAMYWYRQDPGQGLRLIYYSQIVNDFQKGDIAEGYSVSREKKESFPLTVTSAQKNPTAFYLCASSAGFNNEQFFGPGTRLTVL.

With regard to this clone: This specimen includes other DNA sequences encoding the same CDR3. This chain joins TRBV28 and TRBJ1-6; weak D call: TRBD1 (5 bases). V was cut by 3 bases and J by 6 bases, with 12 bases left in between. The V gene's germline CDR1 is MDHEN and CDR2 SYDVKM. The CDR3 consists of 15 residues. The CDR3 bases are TGTGCCAGCAGTTTTTTCACAGGCCTTAATTCACCCCTCCACTTT. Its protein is CASSFFTGLNSPLHF.

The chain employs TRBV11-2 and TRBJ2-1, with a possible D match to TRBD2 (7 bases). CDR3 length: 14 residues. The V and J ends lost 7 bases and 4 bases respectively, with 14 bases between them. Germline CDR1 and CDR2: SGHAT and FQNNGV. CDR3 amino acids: CASIKGGEYNEQFF. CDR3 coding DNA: TGTGCCAGCATCAAGGGGGGGGAGTACAATGAGCAGTTCTTC.

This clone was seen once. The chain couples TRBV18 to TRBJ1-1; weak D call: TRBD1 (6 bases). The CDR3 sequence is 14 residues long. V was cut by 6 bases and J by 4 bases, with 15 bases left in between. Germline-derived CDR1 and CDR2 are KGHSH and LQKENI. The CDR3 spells CASSPGEYGTEAFF. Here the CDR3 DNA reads TGTGCCAGCTCGCCAGGGGAGTACGGCACTGAAGCTTTCTTT. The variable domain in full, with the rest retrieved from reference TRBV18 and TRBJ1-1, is NAGVMQNPRHLVRRRGQEARLRCSPMKGHSHVYWYRQLPEEGLKFMVYLQKENIIDESGMPKERFSAEFPKEGPSILRIQQVVRGDSAAYFCASSPGEYGTEAFFGQGTRLTVV.

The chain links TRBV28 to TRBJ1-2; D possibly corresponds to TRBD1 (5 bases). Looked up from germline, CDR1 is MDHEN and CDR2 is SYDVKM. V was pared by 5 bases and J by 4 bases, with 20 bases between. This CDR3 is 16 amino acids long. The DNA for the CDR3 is TGTGCCAGCAGTCAAATGGGGCTTCAGGGAACCTATGGCTACACCTTC. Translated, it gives CASSQMGLQGTYGYTF.

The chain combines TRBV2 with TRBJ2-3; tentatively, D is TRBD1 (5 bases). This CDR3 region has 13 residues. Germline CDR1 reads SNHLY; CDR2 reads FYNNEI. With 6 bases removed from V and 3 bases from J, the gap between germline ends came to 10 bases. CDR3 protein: CASREKGTDTQYF. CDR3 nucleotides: TGTGCCAGCAGAGAGAAGGGGACAGATACGCAGTATTTT.

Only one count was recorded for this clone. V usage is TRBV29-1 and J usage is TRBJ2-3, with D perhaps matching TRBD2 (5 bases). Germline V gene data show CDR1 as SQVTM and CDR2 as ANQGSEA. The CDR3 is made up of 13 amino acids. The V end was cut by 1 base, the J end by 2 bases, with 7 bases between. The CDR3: CSVEGRDTDTQYF. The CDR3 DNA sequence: TGCAGCGTTGAAGGACGGGACACAGATACGCAGTATTTT.

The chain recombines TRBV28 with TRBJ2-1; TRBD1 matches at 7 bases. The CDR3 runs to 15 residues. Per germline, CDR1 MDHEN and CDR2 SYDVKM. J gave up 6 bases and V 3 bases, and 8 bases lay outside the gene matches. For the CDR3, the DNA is TGTGCCAGCAGTTTGACAGGGCACTTTACCAATGAGCAGTTCTTC. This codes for CASSLTGHFTNEQFF.

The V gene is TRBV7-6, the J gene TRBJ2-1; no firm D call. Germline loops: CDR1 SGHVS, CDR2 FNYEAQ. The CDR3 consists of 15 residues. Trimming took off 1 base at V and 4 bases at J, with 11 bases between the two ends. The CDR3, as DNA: TGTGCCAGCAGCTTAGATTCTAGTGGGTACAATGAGCAGTTCTTC. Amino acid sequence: CASSLDSSGYNEQFF.

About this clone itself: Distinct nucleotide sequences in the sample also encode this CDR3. The CDR3 is CASSFSAPYNSPLHF. The CDR3 region has the DNA TGTGCCAGCAGCTTTAGCGCGCCCTATAATTCCCCCCTCCACTTT. The chain links TRBV12-1 to TRBJ1-6. TRBV12-1 is listed as a pseudogene. CDR3 size: 15 residues.

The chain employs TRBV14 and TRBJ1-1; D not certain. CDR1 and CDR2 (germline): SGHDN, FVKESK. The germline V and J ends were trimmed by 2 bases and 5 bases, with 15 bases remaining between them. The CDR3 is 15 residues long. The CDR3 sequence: CASSQPTGILTEAFF. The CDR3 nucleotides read TGTGCCAGCAGCCAACCGACGGGTATCTTGACTGAAGCTTTCTTT. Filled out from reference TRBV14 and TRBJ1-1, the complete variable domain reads EAGVTQFPSHSVIEKGQTVTLRCDPISGHDNLYWYRRVMGKEIKFLLHFVKESKQDESGMPNNRFLAERTGGTYSTLKVQPAELEDSGVYFCASSQPTGILTEAFFGQGTRLTVV.

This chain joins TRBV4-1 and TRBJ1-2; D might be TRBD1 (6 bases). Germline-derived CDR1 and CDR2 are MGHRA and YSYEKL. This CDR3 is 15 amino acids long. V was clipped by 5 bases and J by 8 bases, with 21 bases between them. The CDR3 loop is CASSSPRGGAGGYTF. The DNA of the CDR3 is TGCGCCAGCAGCTCCCCGCGGGGGGGCGCAGGGGGCTACACCTTC.